These 12 T cell receptor beta chains came from one sample sequenced in a study of T cells after yellow fever vaccination. TCRdb redid the calling of the 5' RACE reads with MiXCR, one entry per CDR3 protein. The sample has 280,000 or so distinct CDR3 sequences, roughly 8.7% seen once. Sample: CD4+ T cells sorted from PBMCs, taken 5 days after the yellow fever booster vaccination. The receptors were sampled from a man aged 18 to 30 who received the YFV17D yellow fever vaccine.

V is TRBV6-4 and J is TRBJ1-6; TRBD1 is a possible D gene (5 bases). Trimming stripped 3 bases from V and 7 bases from J, with 7 bases between. Germline loops: CDR1 MRHNA, CDR2 SNTAGT. This CDR3 has 13 amino acids. DNA for the CDR3: TGTGCCAGCAGTGATGGGGGGAATTCACCCCTCCACTTT. Translation: CASSDGGNSPLHF.

This clonotype has a handful of counts. The V and J genes are TRBV20-1 and TRBJ1-2; tentatively, D is TRBD1 (5 bases). The CDR3 spans 13 residues. In germline, CDR1 is DFQATT, CDR2 SNEGSKA (reference sequence). Trimming left V 6 bases short and J 4 bases short, with 15 bases between. In nucleotides, the CDR3 is TGCAGTGCCGCCTGGGGCGGGGGCTATGGCTACACCTTC. It translates to CSAAWGGGYGYTF.

This clonotype occurred a few times. The gene calls are TRBV9 and TRBJ2-3; D is unclear. The length of the CDR3 is 14 residues. V was pared by 3 bases and J by 4 bases, with 12 bases between. CDR1 is SGDLS and CDR2 is YYNGEE in the germline V gene. The CDR3 here is CASSASGDPDTQYF. CDR3 DNA sequence: TGTGCCAGCAGCGCTAGTGGGGATCCAGATACGCAGTATTTT.

The chain couples TRBV21-1 to TRBJ1-1. TRBV21-1 is assigned pseudogene status. The CDR3 contains 14 residues. As DNA, the CDR3 is TGTGCCAGCAGCGAAAGAAAGCGGTACACTGAAGCTTTCTTT. It yields the protein CASSERKRYTEAFF.

The chain recombines TRBV5-6 with TRBJ1-6; possibly TRBD1 for D (5 bases). CDR3 length equals 15 residues. The germline V gene has CDR1 SGHDT and CDR2 YYEEEE. V lost 4 bases to trimming and J lost 10 bases, with 18 bases between them. The CDR3 region is CASSPDGGPSSPLHF. CDR3 sequence (DNA): TGTGCCAGCAGCCCCGATGGGGGACCCTCCTCACCCCTCCACTTT. Complete variable domain (other parts from reference TRBV5-6 and TRBJ1-6): DAGVTQSPTHLIKTRGQQVTLRCSPKSGHDTVSWYQQALGQGPQFIFQYYEEEERQRGNFPDRFSGHQFPNYSSELNVNALLLGDSALYLCASSPDGGPSSPLHFGNGTRLTVT.

The V and J genes are TRBV18 and TRBJ1-4; the D gene is possibly TRBD1 (6 bases). From germline, CDR1 is KGHSH and CDR2 LQKENI. V was cut by 5 bases and J by 7 bases, with 11 bases left in between. The CDR3 spans 13 residues. Written as DNA, the CDR3 is TGTGCCAGCTCATCCAGGGGTCGTGAAAAACTGTTTTTT. As protein: CASSSRGREKLFF. The whole variable domain, filled in from reference TRBV18 and TRBJ1-4, reads NAGVMQNPRHLVRRRGQEARLRCSPMKGHSHVYWYRQLPEEGLKFMVYLQKENIIDESGMPKERFSAEFPKEGPSILRIQQVVRGDSAAYFCASSSRGREKLFFGSGTQLSVL.

The genes are TRBV5-1 and TRBJ1-4, with 9 positions matching TRBD1. This CDR3 contains 15 residues. Germline lookup yields CDR1 SGHRS and CDR2 YFSETQ. After removal of 0 bases from V and 7 bases from J, the junction contained 4 bases not matched to a gene. Here the CDR3 reads CASSLGTGGGEKLFF. DNA for the CDR3: TGCGCCAGCAGCTTGGGTACAGGGGGCGGTGAAAAACTGTTTTTT. Supplemented by reference TRBV5-1 and TRBJ1-4, the full variable domain reads KAGVTQTPRYLIKTRGQQVTLSCSPISGHRSVSWYQQTPGQGLQFLFEYFSETQRNKGNFPGRFSGRQFSNSRSEMNVSTLELGDSALYLCASSLGTGGGEKLFFGSGTQLSVL.

This clonotype was detected only a few times. For the CDR3, the DNA is TGTGCCAGCAGTGACTTTGTATACGAGCAGTACGTC. The encoded protein is CASSDFVYEQYV. V is TRBV2 and J is TRBJ2-7, with D uncertain. In germline, CDR1 is SNHLY, CDR2 FYNNEI. V was trimmed by 3 bases and J by 4 bases, leaving 7 bases between them. The CDR3 is made up of 12 amino acids.

This clonotype has a count of ten or more. V gene TRBV7-2 combines with J gene TRBJ2-7; TRBD2 matches 8 bases. The CDR3 consists of 13 residues. Trimming cost V 5 bases and J 6 bases; bases outside gene matches: 6. Germline V gives CDR1 SGHTA, CDR2 FQGNSA. CDR3 loop: CASSRVRGGEQYF. The CDR3 region has the DNA TGTGCCAGCAGCCGTGTCCGGGGGGGCGAGCAGTACTTC.

The table lists this clonotype with a few counts. This chain joins TRBV5-1 and TRBJ2-1; no definite D call. This CDR3 spans 16 amino acids. V dropped 4 bases and J dropped 0 bases, with 14 bases sitting between them. Germline V gene lookup returns CDR1 SGHRS and CDR2 YFSETQ. The CDR3 reads CASSAYVEISYNEQFF. Here the CDR3 DNA reads TGCGCCAGCAGCGCCTACGTCGAAATCTCCTACAATGAGCAGTTCTTC.

This chain connects TRBV12-3 or TRBV12-4 to TRBJ2-3, with D tentatively TRBD2 (6 bases). Trimming stripped 6 bases from V and 0 bases from J, with 13 bases between. The CDR3 runs to 15 residues. For the CDR3, the DNA is TGTGCCAGCAGGACCCTGGCGGGGAGCACAGATACGCAGTATTTT. It yields the protein CASRTLAGSTDTQYF.

The chain carries TRBV6-1 and TRBJ2-7; no clear D gene. Germline values: CDR1 MNHNS, CDR2 SASEGT. The CDR3 is made up of 14 amino acids. V was pared by 6 bases and J by 4 bases, with 16 bases between. CDR3 coding DNA: TGTGCCAGCAGCGTTATTCTAGATGGTTACGAGCAGTACGTC. This codes for CASSVILDGYEQYV.